This TCR beta chain was documented in a study of OX40 agonist ivuxolimab in advanced cancers. Study summary: Patients in the trial were receiving intravenous ivuxolimab every 2 weeks, at doses of 0.01 to 10 mg/kg.

Sequenced by immunoSEQ multiplex PCR; TCRdb stores in-frame clones only, minus some. Of about 76,000 clones listed, over 75% were seen once; the top ten hold approximately 5.5%. Points from the study as a whole: Compared with CD4+, CD8+ T cells on average had more expanded clones. Dosing at 0.1 to 3.0 mg/kg was accompanied by clonal expansion of CD4+ and CD8+ blood T cells by week 6.

Germline-derived CDR1 and CDR2 are MNHEY and SMNVEV (reference sequence). The V gene end was trimmed by 7 bases and the J gene end by 2 bases; junction bases not matched to a gene: 27. The CDR3 runs 21 residues. As for this clone: Its matching antigen is unknown.

The sequence was obtained from an adult with an advanced solid tumor such as melanoma, head and neck, liver or kidney cancer. The specimen comprised CD4+ or CD8+ T cells sorted from blood, sampled in a trial of the OX40 agonist ivuxolimab. V is TRBV27 and J is TRBJ2-3, with TRBD2 matching 7 bases. CDR3 sequence (DNA): TGTGCCAGCACCACGTTCATGGGGGGATTCCAGGCGGGAGAGCACACAGATACGCAGTATTTT. It specifies CASTTFMGGFQAGEHTDTQYF.